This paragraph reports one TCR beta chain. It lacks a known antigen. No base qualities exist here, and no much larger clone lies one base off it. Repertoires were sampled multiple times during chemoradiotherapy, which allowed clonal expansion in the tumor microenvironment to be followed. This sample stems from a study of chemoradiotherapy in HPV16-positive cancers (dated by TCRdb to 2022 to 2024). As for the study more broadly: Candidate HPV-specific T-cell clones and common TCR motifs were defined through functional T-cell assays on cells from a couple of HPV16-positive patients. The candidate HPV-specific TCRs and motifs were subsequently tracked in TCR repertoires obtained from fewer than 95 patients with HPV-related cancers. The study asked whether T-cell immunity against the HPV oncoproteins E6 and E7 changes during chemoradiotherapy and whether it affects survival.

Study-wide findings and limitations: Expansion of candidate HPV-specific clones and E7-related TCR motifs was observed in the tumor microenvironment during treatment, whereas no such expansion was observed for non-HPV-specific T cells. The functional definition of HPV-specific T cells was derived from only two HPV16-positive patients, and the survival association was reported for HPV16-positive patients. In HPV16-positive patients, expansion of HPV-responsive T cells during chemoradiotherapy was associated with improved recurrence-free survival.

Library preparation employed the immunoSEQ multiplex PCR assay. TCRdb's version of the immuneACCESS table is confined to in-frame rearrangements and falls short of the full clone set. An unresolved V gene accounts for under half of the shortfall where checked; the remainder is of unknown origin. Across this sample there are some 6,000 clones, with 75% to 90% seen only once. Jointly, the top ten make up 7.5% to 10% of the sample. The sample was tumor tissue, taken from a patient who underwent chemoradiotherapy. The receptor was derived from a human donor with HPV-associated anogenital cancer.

The sequenced DNA: TGTGCCAGCAGTTTCTTCAATTTGAATGAGCAGTTCTTC. Translated, it reads CASSFFNLNEQFF. The receptor chain draws on TRBV28 and TRBJ2-1; the D gene cannot be resolved reliably. Taken from cysteine to phenylalanine, the CDR3 has 13 residues. The retained sequence is limited to the CDR3, 39 bases, with the frame set at the first base. From a lookup of the germline V gene, CDR1 and CDR2 are MDHEN and SYDVKM. V is shortened by 3 bases, J by 7 bases, and the region joining them spans 10 bases. Outside the CDR3, residues come from the reference TRBV28 and TRBJ2-1 proteins, so the full variable domain is: DVKVTQSSRYLVKRTGEKVFLECVQDMDHENMFWYRQDPGLGLRLIYFSYDVKMKEKGDIPEGYSVSREKKERFSLILESASTNQTSMYLCASSFFNLNEQFFGPGTRLTVL.